This TCR beta chain was observed in a study of blood T cell repertoires in COVID-19. The germline V gene has CDR1 SGHTA and CDR2 FQGNSA. Between the trimmed V and J ends, which lost 5 bases and 8 bases, there was a span of 18 bases. This CDR3 comprises 15 residues. This table comes from immunoSEQ multiplex PCR, and its TCRdb copy is limited to in-frame clones, with some not included. Among fewer than 90,000 clones listed, nearly 80% were seen once. The sample consisted of peripheral blood. The chain carries TRBV7-2 and TRBJ1-4, with D perhaps TRBD1 (6 bases). This clonotype originated in a man between 65 and 79 years old with COVID-19, enrolled during active disease. The CDR3 is CASSQEGEGGEKLFF. The DNA of the CDR3 is TGTGCCAGCAGCCAAGAGGGGGAGGGTGGCGAAAAACTGTTTTTT.